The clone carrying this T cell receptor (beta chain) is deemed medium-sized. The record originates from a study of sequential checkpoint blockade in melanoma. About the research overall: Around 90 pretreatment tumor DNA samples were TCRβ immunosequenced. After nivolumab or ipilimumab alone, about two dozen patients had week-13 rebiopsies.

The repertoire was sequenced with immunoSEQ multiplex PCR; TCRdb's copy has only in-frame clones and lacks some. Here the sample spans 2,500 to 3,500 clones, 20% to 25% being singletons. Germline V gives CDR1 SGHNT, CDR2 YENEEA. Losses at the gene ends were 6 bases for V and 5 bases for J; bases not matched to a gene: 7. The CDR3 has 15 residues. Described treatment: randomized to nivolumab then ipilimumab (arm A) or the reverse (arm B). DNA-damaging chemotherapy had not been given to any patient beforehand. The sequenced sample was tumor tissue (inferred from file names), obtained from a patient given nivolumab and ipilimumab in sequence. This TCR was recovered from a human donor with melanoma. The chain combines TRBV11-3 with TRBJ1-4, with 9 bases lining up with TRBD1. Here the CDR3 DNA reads TGTGCCAGCAGAAACCTCGGGACAGGGAATGAAAAACTGTTTTTT. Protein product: CASRNLGTGNEKLFF.